This T cell receptor (beta chain) derives from a study of CD8 T cells in Susac syndrome. While CD8+ and CD4+ T cells were isolated negatively, TEMRA cells were enriched by FACS. As concerns this clonotype: Its antigen is not known.

RNA in amounts of about 0.45 to 1 ug was reverse transcribed with random hexamers. Amplification of TCR beta CDR3 used immunoSEQ multiplex PCR across 54 Vbeta and 13 Jbeta. In TCRdb, the immunoSEQ multiplex PCR reads were re-called with MiXCR into one record per CDR3 protein. The sample records under 200,000 distinct CDR3 sequences, over 85% being singletons. With 8 bases removed from V and 2 bases from J, the gap between germline ends came to 9 bases. The CDR3 runs to 13 residues. Per germline, CDR1 LGHDT and CDR2 YNNKEL (reference sequence). Study results and caveats: That the number of individuals in its TCR sequencing and HLA analysis was relatively small was acknowledged by the study.

This receptor was identified in a human donor in good health. V and J are TRBV3-1 and TRBJ2-2; no clear D. The source material was CD4+ T cells from PBMCs. The CDR3 protein is CASLAGNTGELFF. The CDR3 nucleotides are TGTGCCAGCCTCGCAGGAAACACCGGGGAGCTGTTTTTT.